Below are 2 T cell receptor beta chains sequenced from a single sample in a study of cytotoxic CD8 clonotypes in ibrutinib-treated CLL. Only in-frame clones appear in the TCRdb table, and some are missing; sequencing was by immunoSEQ multiplex PCR. The sample comprises 49,000 or so clones, around half of which are singletons, and 30% to 35% rests with the top ten. The sequenced sample was PBMCs, obtained after 12 months of ibrutinib treatment. Receptor source: a human donor with chronic lymphocytic leukemia.

In DNA, the CDR3 is TGTGCCTGGAGTGTACCCGGTGGAGAGACCCAGTACTTC. Translating it yields CAWSVPGGETQYF. The V gene is TRBV30, the J gene TRBJ2-5; no clear D. V was pared by 0 bases and J by 4 bases, with 9 bases between. The CDR3 loop spans 13 amino acids. CDR1 is GTSNPN, CDR2 SVGIG, per germline (reference sequence). The full variable domain, completed using reference TRBV30 and TRBJ2-5, is SQTIHQWPATLVQPVGSPLSLECTVEGTSNPNLYWYRQAAGRGLQLLFYSVGIGQISSEVPQNLSASRPQDRQFILSSKKLLLSDSGFYLCAWSVPGGETQYFGPGTRLLVL.

The rearrangement joins TRBV5-1 to TRBJ1-2; no reliable D call. There are 13 residues in the CDR3. The germline gives CDR1 SGHRS, CDR2 YFSETQ. V was trimmed by 0 bases and J by 8 bases, leaving 11 bases between them. The CDR3, as DNA: TGCGCCAGCAGCTTGGAGGGCTCTCGCGGCTACACCTTC. Protein sequence: CASSLEGSRGYTF.